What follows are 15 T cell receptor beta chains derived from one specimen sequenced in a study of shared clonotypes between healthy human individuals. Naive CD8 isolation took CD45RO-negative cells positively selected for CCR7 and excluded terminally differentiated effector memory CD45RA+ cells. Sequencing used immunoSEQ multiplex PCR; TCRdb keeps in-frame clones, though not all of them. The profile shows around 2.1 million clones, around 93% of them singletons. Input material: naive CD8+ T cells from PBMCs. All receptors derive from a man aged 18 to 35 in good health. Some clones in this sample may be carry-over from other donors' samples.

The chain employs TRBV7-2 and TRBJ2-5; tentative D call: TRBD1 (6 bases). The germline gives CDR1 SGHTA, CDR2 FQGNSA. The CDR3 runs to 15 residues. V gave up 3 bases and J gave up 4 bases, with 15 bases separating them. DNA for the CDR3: TGTGCCAGCAGCTTCACACCAGGGGAGAGAGAGACCCAGTACTTC. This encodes CASSFTPGERETQYF.

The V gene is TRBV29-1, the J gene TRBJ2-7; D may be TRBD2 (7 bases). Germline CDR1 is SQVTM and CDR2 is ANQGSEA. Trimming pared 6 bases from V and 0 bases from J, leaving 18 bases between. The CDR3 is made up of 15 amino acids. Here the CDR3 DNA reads TGCAGCGTAGCGGGGTGGGGCAGGGGCTCCTACGAGCAGTACTTC. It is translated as CSVAGWGRGSYEQYF.

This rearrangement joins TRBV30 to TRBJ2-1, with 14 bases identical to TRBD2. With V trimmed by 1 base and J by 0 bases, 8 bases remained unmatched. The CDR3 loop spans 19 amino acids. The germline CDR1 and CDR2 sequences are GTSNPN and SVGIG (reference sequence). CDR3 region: CAWSGTSGRFTSSYNEQFF. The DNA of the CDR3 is TGTGCCTGGAGTGGGACTAGCGGGAGGTTTACGAGCTCCTACAATGAGCAGTTCTTC.

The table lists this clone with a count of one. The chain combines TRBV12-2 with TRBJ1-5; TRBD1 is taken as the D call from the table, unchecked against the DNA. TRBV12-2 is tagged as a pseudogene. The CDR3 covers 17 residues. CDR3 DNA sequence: TGTGCAAGTCGCTTAGCGCTCAAGGGGGCGCCAAGGCAGCCCCAGCATTTT. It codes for CASRLALKGAPRQPQHF.

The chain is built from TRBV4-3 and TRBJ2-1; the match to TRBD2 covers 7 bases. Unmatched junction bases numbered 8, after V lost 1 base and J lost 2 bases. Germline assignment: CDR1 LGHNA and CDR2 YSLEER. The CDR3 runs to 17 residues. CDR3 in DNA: TGCGCCAGCAGCCAAGCCTTCCTAGCGGAGGCCTACAATGAGCAGTTCTTC. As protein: CASSQAFLAEAYNEQFF.

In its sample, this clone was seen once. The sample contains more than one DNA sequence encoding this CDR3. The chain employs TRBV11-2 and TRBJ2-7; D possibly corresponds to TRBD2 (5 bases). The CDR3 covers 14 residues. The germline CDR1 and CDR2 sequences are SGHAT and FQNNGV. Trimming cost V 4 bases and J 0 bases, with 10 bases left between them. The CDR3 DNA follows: TGTGCCAGCAGCTCCCGTACTAGCTCCTACGAGCAGTACTTC. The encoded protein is CASSSRTSSYEQYF.

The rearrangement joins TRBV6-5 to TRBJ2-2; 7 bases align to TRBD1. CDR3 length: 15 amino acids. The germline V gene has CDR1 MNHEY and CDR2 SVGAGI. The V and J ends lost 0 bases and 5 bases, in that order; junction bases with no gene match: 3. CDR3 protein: CASSYSNRGTGELFF. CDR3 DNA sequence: TGTGCCAGCAGTTACTCGAACAGGGGAACCGGGGAGCTGTTTTTT.

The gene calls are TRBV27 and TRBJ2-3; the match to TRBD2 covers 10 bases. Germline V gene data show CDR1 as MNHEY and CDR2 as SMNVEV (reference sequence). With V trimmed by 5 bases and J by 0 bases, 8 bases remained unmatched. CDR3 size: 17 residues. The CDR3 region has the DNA TGTGCCAGCAGTCTTCGGACTAGCGGAGTTAGCACAGATACGCAGTATTTT. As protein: CASSLRTSGVSTDTQYF.

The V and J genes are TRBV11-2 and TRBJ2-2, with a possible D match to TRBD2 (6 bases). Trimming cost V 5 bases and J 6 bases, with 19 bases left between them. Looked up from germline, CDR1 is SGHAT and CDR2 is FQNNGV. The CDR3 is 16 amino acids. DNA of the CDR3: TGTGCCAGCAGCCCCAGACACGGGAGAGGCGCCGGGGAGCTGTTTTTT. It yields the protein CASSPRHGRGAGELFF. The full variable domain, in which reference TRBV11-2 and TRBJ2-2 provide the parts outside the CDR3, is EAGVAQSPRYKIIEKRQSVAFWCNPISGHATLYWYQQILGQGPKLLIQFQNNGVVDDSQLPKDRFSAERLKGVDSTLKIQPAKLEDSAVYLCASSPRHGRGAGELFFGEGSRLTVL.

The CDR3 region has the DNA TGTGCCAGCAGTTACTCGGGGTACGTAGGCACTGAAGCTTTCTTT. Residues: CASSYSGYVGTEAFF. This chain links TRBV6-5 with TRBJ1-1; D is ambiguous. This CDR3 region has 15 residues. With 0 bases removed from V and 4 bases from J, the gap between germline ends came to 12 bases. The V gene's germline CDR1 is MNHEY and CDR2 SVGAGI.

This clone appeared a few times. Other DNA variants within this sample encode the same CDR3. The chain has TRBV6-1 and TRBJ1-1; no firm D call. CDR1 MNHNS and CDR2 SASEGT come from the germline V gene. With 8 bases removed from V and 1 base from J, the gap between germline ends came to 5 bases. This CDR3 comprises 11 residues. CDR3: CASRENTEAFF. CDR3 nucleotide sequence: TGTGCCAGCCGAGAGAACACTGAAGCTTTCTTT.

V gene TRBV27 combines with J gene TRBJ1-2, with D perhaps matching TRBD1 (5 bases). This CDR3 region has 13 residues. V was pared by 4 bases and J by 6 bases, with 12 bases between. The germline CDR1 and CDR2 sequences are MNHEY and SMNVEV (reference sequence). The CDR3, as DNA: TGTGCCAGCAGTTATCGGGGGTGGGATGGCTACACCTTC. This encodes CASSYRGWDGYTF.

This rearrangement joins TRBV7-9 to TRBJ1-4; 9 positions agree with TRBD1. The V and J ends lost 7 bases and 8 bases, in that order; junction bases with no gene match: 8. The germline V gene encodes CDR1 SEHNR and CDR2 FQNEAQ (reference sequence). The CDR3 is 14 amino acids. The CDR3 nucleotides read TGTGCCAGCACTGTGGGACAGGGAGGCGAAAAACTGTTTTTT. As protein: CASTVGQGGEKLFF.

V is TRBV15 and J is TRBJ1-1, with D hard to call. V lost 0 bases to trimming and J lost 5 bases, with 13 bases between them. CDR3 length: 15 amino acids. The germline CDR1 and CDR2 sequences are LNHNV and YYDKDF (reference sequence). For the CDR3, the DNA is TGTGCCACCAGCAGAGATAGGCAGATGGGGACTGAAGCTTTCTTT. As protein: CATSRDRQMGTEAFF.

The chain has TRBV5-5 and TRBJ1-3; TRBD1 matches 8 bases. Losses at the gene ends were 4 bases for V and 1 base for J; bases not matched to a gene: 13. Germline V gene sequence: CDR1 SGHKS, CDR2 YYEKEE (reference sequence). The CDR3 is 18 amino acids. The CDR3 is CASSPDFGWDRSGNTIYF. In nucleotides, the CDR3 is TGTGCCAGCAGCCCAGACTTCGGCTGGGACAGGTCTGGAAACACCATATATTTT.